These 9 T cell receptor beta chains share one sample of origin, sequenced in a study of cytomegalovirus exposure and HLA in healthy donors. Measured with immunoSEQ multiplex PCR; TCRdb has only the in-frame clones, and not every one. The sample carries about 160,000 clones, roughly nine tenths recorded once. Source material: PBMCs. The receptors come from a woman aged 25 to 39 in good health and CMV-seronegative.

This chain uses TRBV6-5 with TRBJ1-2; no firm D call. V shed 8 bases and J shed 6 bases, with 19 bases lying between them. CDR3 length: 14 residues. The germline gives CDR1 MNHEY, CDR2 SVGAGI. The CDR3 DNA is TGTGCCAGCCGATCGGAACGCCGGGCGGATGGCTACACCTTC. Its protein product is CASRSERRADGYTF.

The CDR3 region is CASSLDAGPGQPQHF. The DNA of the CDR3 is TGTGCCAGCAGCTTAGATGCAGGGCCGGGACAGCCCCAGCATTTT. The V and J genes are TRBV7-2 and TRBJ1-5; a weak D match, TRBD1 (5 bases). The CDR3 sequence is 15 residues long. In germline, CDR1 is SGHTA, CDR2 FQGNSA. Trimming removed 1 base at V and 7 bases at J, with 14 bases between.

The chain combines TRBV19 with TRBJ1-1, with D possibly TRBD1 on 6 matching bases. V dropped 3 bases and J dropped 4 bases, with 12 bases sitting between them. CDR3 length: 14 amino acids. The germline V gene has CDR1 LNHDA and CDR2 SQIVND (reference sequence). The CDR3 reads CASSMGRGATEAFF. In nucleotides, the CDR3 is TGTGCCAGTAGTATGGGCAGGGGAGCCACTGAAGCTTTCTTT.

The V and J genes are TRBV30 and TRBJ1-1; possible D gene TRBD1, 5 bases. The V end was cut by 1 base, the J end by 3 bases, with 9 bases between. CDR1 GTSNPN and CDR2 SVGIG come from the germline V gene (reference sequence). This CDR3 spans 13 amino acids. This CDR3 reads CAWSDSGHTEAFF. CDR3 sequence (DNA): TGTGCCTGGAGTGACTCGGGACACACTGAAGCTTTCTTT.

CDR3 bases: TGTGCCAGCAGCGGATGGACAGGGGGCAATGAGCAGTTCTTC. Translating gives CASSGWTGGNEQFF. This chain uses TRBV11-3 with TRBJ2-1; 10 bases fit TRBD1. Germline lookup yields CDR1 SGHNT and CDR2 YENEEA. Trimming at V came to 5 bases and at J to 6 bases, leaving 4 bases not matched to a gene. The CDR3 sequence is 14 residues long.

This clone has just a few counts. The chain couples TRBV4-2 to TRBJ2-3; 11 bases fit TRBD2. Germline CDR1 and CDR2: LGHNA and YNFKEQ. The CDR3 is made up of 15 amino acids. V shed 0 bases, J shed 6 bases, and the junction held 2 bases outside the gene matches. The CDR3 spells CASSQELAGADTQYF. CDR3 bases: TGTGCCAGCAGCCAAGAACTAGCGGGGGCGGATACGCAGTATTTT.

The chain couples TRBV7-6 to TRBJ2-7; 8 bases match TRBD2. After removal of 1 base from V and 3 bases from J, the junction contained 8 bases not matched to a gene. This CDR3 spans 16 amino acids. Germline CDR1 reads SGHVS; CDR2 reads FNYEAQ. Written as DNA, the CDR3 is TGTGCCAGCAGCTTAGATCGGGAGGGATTGAGCTACGAGCAGTACTTC. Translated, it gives CASSLDREGLSYEQYF.

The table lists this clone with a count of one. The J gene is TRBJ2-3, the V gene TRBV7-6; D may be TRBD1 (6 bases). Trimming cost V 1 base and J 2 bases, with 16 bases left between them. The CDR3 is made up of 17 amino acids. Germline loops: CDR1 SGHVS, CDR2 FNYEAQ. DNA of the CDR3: TGTGCCAGCAGCTTAGGATGGGACACTTCTTACACAGATACGCAGTATTTT. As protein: CASSLGWDTSYTDTQYF.

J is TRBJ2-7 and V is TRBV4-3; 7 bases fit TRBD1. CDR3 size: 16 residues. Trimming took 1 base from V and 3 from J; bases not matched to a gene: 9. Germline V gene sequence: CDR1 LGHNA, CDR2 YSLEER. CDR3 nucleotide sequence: TGCGCCAGCAGCCAAGCTGGTCCAGGGGGAAACTACGAGCAGTACTTC. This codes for CASSQAGPGGNYEQYF.